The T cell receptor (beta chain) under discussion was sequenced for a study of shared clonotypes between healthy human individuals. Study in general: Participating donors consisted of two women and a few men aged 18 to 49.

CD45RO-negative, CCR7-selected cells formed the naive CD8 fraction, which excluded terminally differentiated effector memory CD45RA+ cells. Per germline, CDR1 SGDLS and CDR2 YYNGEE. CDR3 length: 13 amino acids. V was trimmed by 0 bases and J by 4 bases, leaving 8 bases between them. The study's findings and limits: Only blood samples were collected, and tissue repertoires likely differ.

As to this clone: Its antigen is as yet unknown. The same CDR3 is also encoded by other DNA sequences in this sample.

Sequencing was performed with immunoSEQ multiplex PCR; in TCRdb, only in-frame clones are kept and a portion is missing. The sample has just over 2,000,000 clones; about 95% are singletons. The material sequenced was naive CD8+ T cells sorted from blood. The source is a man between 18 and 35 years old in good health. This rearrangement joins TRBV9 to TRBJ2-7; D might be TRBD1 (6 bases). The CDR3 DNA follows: TGTGCCAGCAGCGTAGGGACAGCTTACGAGCAGTACTTC. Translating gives CASSVGTAYEQYF. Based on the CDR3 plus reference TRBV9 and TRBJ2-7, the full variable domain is DSGVTQTPKHLITATGQRVTLRCSPRSGDLSVYWYQQSLDQGLQFLIQYYNGEERAKGNILERFSAQQFPDLHSELNLSSLELGDSALYFCASSVGTAYEQYFGPGTRLTVT.